The 26 T cell receptor beta chains reported below all come from one sample, sequenced in a study of beta chain features in type 1 diabetes. Study observations and caveats: Among all four CD4+ subsets, Type 1 diabetes patients had TCRB CDR3s that were moderately but significantly shorter.

Expressed TCRB transcripts were sequenced after all isolated RNA was converted to cDNA. The data were produced by immunoSEQ multiplex PCR, yet TCRdb's version contains in-frame clones alone and is incomplete. The data contain more than 250,000 clones, 15% of them singletons. Their recognized antigens are unknown. The sample consisted of naive CD4+ T cells from blood. Every receptor here comes from a man aged 18 to 30 with type 1 diabetes.

A few counts support this clone. V usage is TRBV5-1 and J usage is TRBJ1-5, with D uncertain. Germline CDR1 SGHRS, CDR2 YFSETQ. The V end was cut by 2 bases, the J end by 0 bases, with 9 bases between. This CDR3 contains 15 residues. CDR3 loop: CASSLDGYSNQPQHF. The CDR3 DNA sequence: TGCGCCAGCAGCTTAGACGGGTATAGCAATCAGCCCCAGCATTTT. Using reference TRBV5-1 and TRBJ1-5 for the parts outside the CDR3, the full variable domain is KAGVTQTPRYLIKTRGQQVTLSCSPISGHRSVSWYQQTPGQGLQFLFEYFSETQRNKGNFPGRFSGRQFSNSRSEMNVSTLELGDSALYLCASSLDGYSNQPQHFGDGTRLSIL.

This clone has more than one count but fewer than ten. The chain employs TRBV4-3 and TRBJ2-3; 11 bases fit TRBD2. Germline CDR1 is LGHNA and CDR2 is YSLEER. V shed 2 bases and J 2 bases; nucleotides not matched to a gene: 3. CDR3 length: 16 amino acids. DNA for the CDR3: TGCGCCAGCAGCCAACTAGCGGGGGGACTCACAGATACGCAGTATTTT. Amino acids: CASSQLAGGLTDTQYF.

This sequence joins TRBV11-1 and TRBJ1-2; D possibly corresponds to TRBD1 (5 bases). This CDR3 is 12 amino acids long. Germline V gene sequence: CDR1 SGHAT, CDR2 FQDESV (reference sequence). V was clipped by 5 bases and J by 8 bases, with 12 bases between them. CDR3 nucleotides: TGTGCCAGCAGCACAGGAGTAGGAGGCTACACCTTC. Translated: CASSTGVGGYTF. Combining the CDR3 with reference TRBV11-1 and TRBJ1-2 gives the whole variable domain EAEVAQSPRYKITEKSQAVAFWCDPISGHATLYWYRQILGQGPELLVQFQDESVVDDSQLPKDRFSAERLKGVDSTLKIQPAELGDSAMYLCASSTGVGGYTFGSGTRLTVV.

The rearrangement links TRBV5-4 to TRBJ2-3; a possible D gene is TRBD2 (6 bases). The germline V and J ends were trimmed by 3 bases and 12 bases, with 20 bases remaining between them. Germline V lookup: CDR1 SGHNT, CDR2 YYREEE (reference sequence). The CDR3 contains 14 residues. DNA of the CDR3: TGTGCCAGCAGCTCCCCGCAGCAGGGCGGGGCTCAGTATTTT. It specifies CASSSPQQGGAQYF.

This clone was observed a handful of times. The V call is TRBV5-1, the J call TRBJ2-1; TRBD2 matches at 9 bases. The trim removed 2 bases at V and 7 bases at J, leaving 7 bases unmatched. Germline V gene data show CDR1 as SGHRS and CDR2 as YFSETQ. CDR3 size: 15 residues. CDR3 protein: CASSFGGGAWNEQFF. The CDR3 coding sequence is TGCGCCAGCAGCTTCGGCGGGGGGGCGTGGAATGAGCAGTTCTTC.

In this sample, this clone turned up a few times. The rearrangement uses TRBV27 and TRBJ2-7; 8 bases are a match to TRBD1. CDR1 and CDR2 (germline): MNHEY, SMNVEV (reference sequence). V shed 6 bases, J shed 3 bases, and the junction held 4 bases outside the gene matches. The CDR3 runs to 13 residues. CDR3 in DNA: TGTGCCAGCAGCCGGGACAGGTACTACGAGCAGTACTTC. Its protein product is CASSRDRYYEQYF.

This clone was picked up a small number of times. The rearrangement links TRBV6-5 to TRBJ2-5, with unresolved D. Germline V gene lookup returns CDR1 MNHEY and CDR2 SVGAGI. This CDR3 comprises 12 residues. V lost 0 bases and J lost 5, with 4 bases in between. As DNA, the CDR3 is TGTGCCAGCAGTTACTCGTCGGAGACCCAGTACTTC. Translated, it gives CASSYSSETQYF.

This clone was seen only a few times. The chain combines TRBV28 with TRBJ2-7; D unclear. The CDR3 loop spans 13 amino acids. Looked up from germline, CDR1 is MDHEN and CDR2 is SYDVKM. V was cut by 2 bases and J by 1 base, with 6 bases left in between. The chain's CDR3 is CASSLPRSYEQYF. The CDR3 region has the DNA TGTGCCAGCAGTTTACCCAGGTCCTACGAGCAGTACTTC.

The rearrangement links TRBV5-6 to TRBJ2-4; 7 positions agree with TRBD2. The germline CDR1 and CDR2 sequences are SGHDT and YYEEEE. The V segment lost 5 bases and the J segment 0 bases; nucleotides outside the gene matches: 8. CDR3 length: 16 residues. For the CDR3, the DNA is TGTGCCAGCAGGGAGCGGGGCCGAGTAGCCAAAAACATTCAGTACTTC. Amino acid sequence: CASRERGRVAKNIQYF.

This clone was seen a few times. The chain joins TRBV11-2 to TRBJ2-7, with 8 nucleotides matching TRBD1. The V segment lost 4 bases and the J segment 5 bases; nucleotides outside the gene matches: 7. The germline V gene encodes CDR1 SGHAT and CDR2 FQNNGV. CDR3 length: 14 residues. CDR3 loop: CASSSLWTGNEQYF. CDR3 DNA sequence: TGTGCCAGCAGCTCACTTTGGACAGGGAACGAGCAGTACTTC.

This clone was seen only a few times. The rearrangement links TRBV11-1 to TRBJ1-2, with 7 bases that match TRBD1. This CDR3 is 14 amino acids long. J lost 8 bases, V lost 3 bases, and 9 bases had no gene match. Germline CDR1 and CDR2: SGHAT and FQDESV (reference sequence). The CDR3 here is CASSFLGQWRGYTF. CDR3 coding DNA: TGTGCCAGCAGCTTTTTGGGACAGTGGCGGGGCTACACCTTC.

This clone was found a few times. The chain is built from TRBV9 and TRBJ2-4; 12 nucleotides match TRBD2. CDR3 size: 18 residues. V lost 3 bases and J lost 1; bases outside the gene matches: 8. Looked up from germline, CDR1 is SGDLS and CDR2 is YYNGEE. This chain's CDR3 is CASSELAGGRVAKNIQYF. As DNA, the CDR3 is TGTGCCAGCAGCGAGCTAGCGGGGGGGCGTGTGGCCAAAAACATTCAGTACTTC.

This clone was counted only a few times. In DNA, the CDR3 is TGCAGCGCCGCCGACAGGGAAGCTGGCTACACCTTC. Its translation is CSAADREAGYTF. V and J are TRBV29-1 and TRBJ1-2; 7 bases fit TRBD1. V gave up 7 bases and J gave up 7 bases; unmatched junction bases: 9. This CDR3 comprises 12 residues. Germline-derived CDR1 and CDR2 are SQVTM and ANQGSEA.

This clone was picked up a small number of times. The chain recombines TRBV28 with TRBJ2-7; D unclear. The CDR3 runs to 13 residues. Germline CDR1 is MDHEN and CDR2 is SYDVKM. V gave up 2 bases and J gave up 0 bases, with 5 bases separating them. The DNA for the CDR3 is TGTGCCAGCAGTTTAGTGAGCTCCTACGAGCAGTACTTC. This sequence encodes CASSLVSSYEQYF.

This clone has a single count. This sequence joins TRBV7-2 and TRBJ2-1; D unresolved. V was cut by 5 bases and J by 5 bases, with 16 bases left in between. The CDR3 has 15 residues. Germline V gives CDR1 SGHTA, CDR2 FQGNSA. The CDR3 region has the DNA TGTGCCAGCAGCCCCCAACTTCTAGTAGACAATGAGCAGTTCTTC. Translated, it gives CASSPQLLVDNEQFF.

This chain joins TRBV7-9 and TRBJ2-1; 10 bases are a match to TRBD2. This CDR3 region has 15 residues. Germline CDR1 and CDR2: SEHNR and FQNEAQ (reference sequence). The V segment lost 5 bases and the J segment 6 bases; nucleotides outside the gene matches: 7. Here the CDR3 DNA reads TGTGCCAGCAGCCCCGGGGTAGCGGGGGGCAATGAGCAGTTCTTC. Translation: CASSPGVAGGNEQFF.

V gene TRBV28 combines with J gene TRBJ2-3, with 12 bases identical to TRBD2. After removal of 2 bases from V and 4 bases from J, the junction contained 4 bases not matched to a gene. The CDR3 has 16 amino acids. Per germline, CDR1 MDHEN and CDR2 SYDVKM. In nucleotides, the CDR3 is TGTGCCAGCAGTTTAGGACTAGCGGGGCGTTCAGATACGCAGTATTTT. Its translation is CASSLGLAGRSDTQYF.

The chain employs TRBV10-3 and TRBJ2-5, with D perhaps matching TRBD2 (5 bases). The V end was cut by 3 bases, the J end by 5 bases, with 10 bases between. This CDR3 region has 13 residues. Looked up from germline, CDR1 is ENHRY and CDR2 is SYGVKD. The CDR3 DNA follows: TGTGCCATCAGTGACGGGGTTCCGGAGACCCAGTACTTC. Encoded protein: CAISDGVPETQYF.

CDR3 in amino acids: CASRTGGATGYTF. CDR3 DNA sequence: TGTGCCAGCAGAACCGGGGGGGCAACTGGCTACACCTTC. The chain links TRBV6-6 to TRBJ1-2; D might be TRBD1 (6 bases). Trimming left V 6 bases short and J 7 bases short, with 15 bases between. CDR3 length equals 13 residues. Germline CDR1 and CDR2: MNHNY and SVGAGI (reference sequence).

The chain links TRBV29-1 to TRBJ1-1; D is undetermined. The CDR3 runs 13 residues. Trimming removed 3 bases at V and 1 base at J, with 9 bases between. Germline V gene sequence: CDR1 SQVTM, CDR2 ANQGSEA. Written as DNA, the CDR3 is TGCAGCGTTGAGAGGCGGCCGAACACTGAAGCTTTCTTT. Translation: CSVERRPNTEAFF. Supplemented by reference TRBV29-1 and TRBJ1-1, the full variable domain reads SAVISQKPSRDICQRGTSLTIQCQVDSQVTMMFWYRQQPGQSLTLIATANQGSEATYESGFVIDKFPISRPNLTFSTLTVSNMSPEDSSIYLCSVERRPNTEAFFGQGTRLTVV.

This clone was recorded a few times. The rearrangement joins TRBV2 to TRBJ1-2; no clear D gene. This CDR3 spans 17 amino acids. Trimming cost V 1 base and J 0 bases, with 15 bases left between them. CDR1 and CDR2 (germline): SNHLY, FYNNEI. The CDR3 is CASSEVASRSANYGYTF. The DNA of the CDR3 is TGTGCCAGCAGTGAAGTCGCTTCGCGGAGTGCTAACTATGGCTACACCTTC. The full variable domain, with the rest looked up from reference TRBV2 and TRBJ1-2, is EPEVTQTPSHQVTQMGQEVILRCVPISNHLYFYWYRQILGQKVEFLVSFYNNEISEKSEIFDDQFSVERPDGSNFTLKIRSTKLEDSAMYFCASSEVASRSANYGYTFGSGTRLTVV.

A few counts support this clone. V usage is TRBV5-6 and J usage is TRBJ2-5; TRBD2 is a possible D gene (5 bases). Germline V lookup: CDR1 SGHDT, CDR2 YYEEEE. The CDR3 is 15 residues long. Between the trimmed V and J ends, which lost 2 bases and 0 bases, there was a span of 11 bases. The CDR3 region is CASSFPRRYQETQYF. The CDR3 coding sequence is TGTGCCAGCAGCTTTCCCAGGAGGTACCAAGAGACCCAGTACTTC.

This clone has only a few counts. This chain joins TRBV9 and TRBJ2-1; D is unclear. The V end was cut by 2 bases, the J end by 4 bases, with 10 bases between. The CDR3 contains 14 residues. Germline loops: CDR1 SGDLS, CDR2 YYNGEE. CDR3 residues: CASSVSGGYNEQFF. The DNA for the CDR3 is TGTGCCAGCAGCGTGTCTGGCGGATACAATGAGCAGTTCTTC.

CDR3 DNA sequence: TGTGCCTGGGGCCGGGATCGCACCTACGAGCAGTACTTC. Encoded protein: CAWGRDRTYEQYF. This chain uses TRBV30 with TRBJ2-7; perhaps TRBD2 as D (5 bases). V was pared by 5 bases and J by 2 bases, with 13 bases between. CDR3 length: 13 amino acids. Germline V gene data show CDR1 as GTSNPN and CDR2 as SVGIG (reference sequence).

The J gene is TRBJ1-2, the V gene TRBV30, with 8 bases matching TRBD1. Germline values: CDR1 GTSNPN, CDR2 SVGIG (reference sequence). The CDR3 runs 14 residues. With 4 bases clipped from V and 8 bases from J, the junction kept 12 bases outside the gene matches. The CDR3 reads CAWTFGQGYWGYTF. For the CDR3, the DNA is TGTGCCTGGACTTTCGGACAGGGTTATTGGGGCTACACCTTC.

The chain uses TRBV6-5 and TRBJ1-1, with D unresolved. The CDR3 loop spans 16 amino acids. CDR1 and CDR2 (germline): MNHEY, SVGAGI. V lost 0 bases and J lost 0, with 11 bases in between. CDR3 bases: TGTGCCAGCAGTTACTCGACGACTACCGTGAACACTGAAGCTTTCTTT. Residues: CASSYSTTTVNTEAFF.